This T cell receptor beta chain was sequenced in a study of T cells in Graves' hyperthyroidism and ophthalmopathy. General study points: Most thyroid clonotypes expanded above 0.001 appeared in blood too.

A NOSPECS grade of at least 4, a Clinical Activity Score of at least 3 and duration under 3 months were recorded in ophthalmopathy patients. Researchers barred patients who had uncontrolled infection, other autoimmune disease, pregnancy or lactation. Ten or more counts support this clonotype. As yet, its antigen is unknown. Amplification yielded TCR beta CDR3 regions, with RNA transcripts as the source. RT-PCR in the first round (using the HTBI primer set) targeted the TCR CDR3. TCRdb processed the multiplex PCR reads anew with MiXCR; each CDR3 protein has one entry. The sample records 400,000 to 550,000 distinct CDR3 sequences, around 24% being singletons. The TCR originated in a woman younger than 45 with Graves' ophthalmopathy. The sequencing sample was made of blood.

The CDR3 region is CASSLAGPEGAEAFF. The CDR3 DNA follows: TGTGCCAGCAGCTTAGCGGGTCCTGAAGGGGCTGAAGCTTTCTTT. The gene calls are TRBV7-6 and TRBJ1-1; the D gene is possibly TRBD1 (5 bases). The V gene lost 0 bases and the J gene lost 6 bases, with 14 bases spanning the gap. The CDR3 is 15 residues long. CDR1 is SGHVS, CDR2 FNYEAQ, per germline.